This T cell receptor (beta chain) originates from a study of blood T cell repertoires in COVID-19 (dated by TCRdb to the early 2020s). Describing the broader study: Collaborator samples came from the United States, Italy and Spain and covered acute and convalescent phases of COVID-19. The prospective study material was composed of cDNA or gDNA derived from T cells, B-cell-depleted T cells, or PBMCs. The dataset comprised deeply sampled blood TCRbeta repertoires from subjects exposed to, actively infected with, or recovered from COVID-19. The repertoires were made available in a free public database intended to serve as a resource for research on the immune response to SARS-CoV-2. The samples were drawn from the first 160 participants of the ongoing ImmuneRACE study and from some 1,300 subjects provided by 6 global collaborators. The sample metadata nearly always contained a de-identified subject ID, COVID-19 status, age in years and sex. Where available, HLA class I and class II types were taken from metadata supplied by the sample provider and were not determined by assay-based typing.

Including cysteine and phenylalanine, the CDR3 has 13 amino acids. Kept here is only the CDR3 DNA, which spans 39 bases and is read in frame from base 1. V is pared back by 3 bases and J by 7 bases, with 12 bases lying between the germline termini. Reading the germline V gene (reference sequence) gives CDR1 SGHAT and CDR2 FQDESV. Beyond this particular receptor, the publication reports: How much clinical and demographic metadata was included differed by source and by participant, and the metadata was provided uncurated.

TCRbeta CDR3 regions were amplified from genomic DNA by means of the immunoSEQ Assay, a bias-controlled multiplex PCR. In the original analysis: Within the assay, amplification of reference gene primers was used to estimate how many nucleated cells each sample contained. Sequence reads were collapsed and filtered to measure the absolute abundance of every unique TCRbeta CDR3 rearrangement. Productive Simpson clonality was computed per sample as the square root of Simpson's diversity index over productive rearrangements. TCRdb limited this immuneACCESS table to in-frame rearrangements with V and J called. A share of clones is missing; checked studies link under half to unresolved V genes, and the rest is unexplained. The V and J calls and clone size were taken over from that table, and D and trimming were inferred from the DNA. The sample has more than 150,000 clones on record, about four fifths of them singletons. The top ten hold approximately 12% of the sample.

In regard to this clone: No antigen is known for it. No per-base quality is available; no much larger clone lies one base away.

Participants in the prospective study were enrolled through a virtual design, were aged roughly 18 to 100 years, and lived in 20 to 30 United States geographic areas. To assign participants to cohorts, the prospective study relied on clinical history that participants themselves reported in a screening survey and a study questionnaire. ImmuneRACE Cohort 3 recovered participants were defined by two consecutive negative NP/OP PCR tests, healthcare professional clearance, or symptom resolution. Mobile phlebotomists in the prospective study collected whole blood, serum and a nasopharyngeal or oropharyngeal swab from every participant. Additional blood draws and questionnaires over an approximately 2-month period could optionally be provided by prospective study participants. Prospective study blood samples were shipped either frozen or at room temperature before DNA extraction.

The sequenced sample was PBMCs or T cells enriched from blood (not recorded which). The sequence joins TRBV11-1 to TRBJ1-2; TRBD1 might be the D gene, on 6 matching bases. This TCR came from a middle-aged man who had recovered from COVID-19. The DNA reads TGTGCCAGCAGCTTGAACAGGGAACCTGGCTACACCTTC. Its amino acids are CASSLNREPGYTF.